The rows below give T cell receptor beta chains drawn from one sample of a study of cytomegalovirus exposure and HLA in healthy donors. TCRdb's table, derived via immunoSEQ multiplex PCR, lists solely in-frame clones and lacks some. The sample has roughly 80,000 clones, over 70% seen once. Sequenced material: PBMCs. All receptors derive from a male donor in good health and CMV-seronegative. The CDR3 runs from the conserved cysteine through the conserved F or W. Fields, in order: V gene, D gene, clone size, J gene, CDR3 length, CDR3 DNA, CDR3 protein. The D gene is left open where the match is weak. Clone size is not always given. Where it is, it says once, few, many or a class for expanded clones.

TRBV6-6	NA	NA	TRBJ2-5	13	TGTGCCAGCAGCCGAAAGACGGGAAGGACCCAGTACTTC	CASSRKTGRTQYF
TRBV5-4	TRBD2	NA	TRBJ2-1	15	TGTGCCAGCAGCCCGACTAGCGGGGGGTTGGATGAGCAGTTCTTC	CASSPTSGGLDEQFF
TRBV6-5	NA	NA	TRBJ1-1	14	TGTGCCAGCAGTTACAGAGTCCGGGGGACTGAAGCTTTCTTT	CASSYRVRGTEAFF
TRBV7-2	NA	once	TRBJ2-3	14	TGTGCCAGCAGCTTGTGGGGGGGCACAGATACGCAGTATTTT	CASSLWGGTDTQYF
TRBV14	NA	NA	TRBJ2-5	14	TGTGCCAGCAGCCAAGTAGCGTTCCAAGAGACCCAGTACTTC	CASSQVAFQETQYF
TRBV5-1	TRBD2	NA	TRBJ2-7	15	TGCGCCAGCAGCCCGGGACTAGCGGGGTACTACGAGCAGTACTTC	CASSPGLAGYYEQYF
TRBV6-5	NA	NA	TRBJ1-1	8	TGTGCCCCTCGTGAAGCTTTCTTT	CAPREAFF
TRBV5-1	NA	NA	TRBJ2-7	13	TGCGCCAGCAGCGGGGACAACTCCTACGAGCAGTACTTC	CASSGDNSYEQYF
TRBV19	NA	NA	TRBJ2-1	13	TGTGCCAGTAGTATTCAGGGGTTCAATGAGCAGTTCTTC	CASSIQGFNEQFF
TRBV27	TRBD2	NA	TRBJ2-1	15	TGTGCCAGCAGTCCAAGCCCGGGACTAGCCAATGAGCAGTTCTTC	CASSPSPGLANEQFF
TRBV30	NA	NA	TRBJ1-1	13	TGTGCCTGGAGCGATCAGATGAACACTGAAGCTTTCTTT	CAWSDQMNTEAFF
TRBV10-2	TRBD1	NA	TRBJ2-5	14	TGCGCCAGCAGTTGGGGACAGGGAGAAGAGACCCAGTACTTC	CASSWGQGEETQYF
TRBV9	NA	NA	TRBJ2-5	15	TGTGCCAGCAGCGTAGCGGCGGGGATGGGAGAGACCCAGTACTTC	CASSVAAGMGETQYF
TRBV9	NA	NA	TRBJ2-3	15	TGTGCCAGCAGCGTAGGGGGGCGGAACACAGATACGCAGTATTTT	CASSVGGRNTDTQYF
TRBV7-9	TRBD1	NA	TRBJ2-3	14	TGTTCCAGCAGCTTGGGGACAGGGTCAGATACGCAGTATTTT	CSSSLGTGSDTQYF
TRBV5-1	NA	NA	TRBJ1-5	11	TGCGCCAGCAGTAACAATCAGCCCCAGCATTTT	CASSNNQPQHF
TRBV6-6	NA	NA	TRBJ2-7	13	TGTGCCAGCAGCGTGGACAGATTCTACGAGCAGTACTTC	CASSVDRFYEQYF
TRBV7-9	NA	NA	TRBJ2-7	15	TGTGCCAGCAGCTTAGTTGCGACAGGGACTTGGGAGCAGTACTTC	CASSLVATGTWEQYF
TRBV5-6	NA	once	TRBJ2-7	13	TGTGCCAGCAGCTTAGGCAGGAACCTCGAGCAGTACTTC	CASSLGRNLEQYF
TRBV6-6	NA	NA	TRBJ1-3	14	TGTGCCAGCAGCCTACAGGGCATCGGAAACACCATATATTTT	CASSLQGIGNTIYF
TRBV30	NA	NA	TRBJ2-7	11	TGTGCCTGGACCTCCGGCTACGAGCAGTACTTC	CAWTSGYEQYF
TRBV5-1	NA	few	TRBJ2-2	15	TGCGCCAGCAGCGTGGGGGCCCCGAACACCGGGGAGCTGTTTTTT	CASSVGAPNTGELFF
TRBV5-1	TRBD2	NA	TRBJ2-7	14	TGCGCCAGCAGCTCAACGGGGGGTATCTACGAGCAGTACTTC	CASSSTGGIYEQYF
TRBV11-2	NA	NA	TRBJ2-7	13	TGTGCCAGCAGCTTATCGGGGGCCTACGAGCAGTACTTC	CASSLSGAYEQYF
TRBV5-4	TRBD1	NA	TRBJ1-1	16	TGTGCCAGCAGCCAGCTAACGACAGGGCTGAACACTGAAGCTTTCTTT	CASSQLTTGLNTEAFF
TRBV5-4	TRBD1	NA	TRBJ2-1	15	TGTGCCAGCAGACAAGACAGGGGGGCCTACAATGAGCAGTTCTTC	CASRQDRGAYNEQFF
TRBV7-6	NA	once	TRBJ2-5	14	TGTGCCAGCAGCTTAGCTTTCGAGGAGGAGACCCAGTACTTC	CASSLAFEEETQYF
TRBV30	NA	few	TRBJ1-3	15	TGTGCCTGGGGGAAAGGACAGTCCTCTGGAAACACCATATATTTT	CAWGKGQSSGNTIYF
TRBV5-1	TRBD1	NA	TRBJ1-2	15	TGCGCCAGCAGCACCGGGACAGCTTTCGGCTATGGCTACACCTTC	CASSTGTAFGYGYTF
TRBV15	TRBD1	NA	TRBJ1-5	18	TGTGCCACCAGCAGAGATCTTGTGGGTCGACAGGGGGATCAGCCCCAGCATTTT	CATSRDLVGRQGDQPQHF
TRBV6-1	TRBD2	NA	TRBJ2-1	15	TGTGCCAGCAGTCCTCGGGGGGGCATGAACAATGAGCAGTTCTTC	CASSPRGGMNNEQFF
TRBV9	TRBD1	NA	TRBJ1-5	14	TGTGCCAGCAGCGTAGGGACAGGTAATCAGCCCCAGCATTTT	CASSVGTGNQPQHF
TRBV6-1	TRBD1	once	TRBJ2-7	14	TGTGCCAGCAGTATCAGGGGGCTTGGGTACGAGCAGTACTTC	CASSIRGLGYEQYF
TRBV29-1	NA	NA	TRBJ1-1	13	TGCAGCGTATGGGACTTCAAAGAAAGCGAAGCTTTCTTT	CSVWDFKESEAFF
TRBV29-1	NA	NA	TRBJ2-5	12	TGCAGCGTTATGCCCCGGCAAGAGACCCAGTACTTC	CSVMPRQETQYF
TRBV7-2	NA	NA	TRBJ2-3	15	TGTGCCAGCAGCTTAGCATTAGTGAGCACAGATACGCAGTATTTT	CASSLALVSTDTQYF
TRBV4-2	NA	NA	TRBJ2-6	15	TGTGCCAGCAGTTCAATAGCGTCTGGGGCCAACGTCCTGACTTTC	CASSSIASGANVLTF
TRBV12-5	NA	NA	TRBJ2-7	15	TGTGCTAGTGGGGGAAGGGGCGGATCTTCCTACGAGCAGTACTTC	CASGGRGGSSYEQYF
TRBV10-2	NA	NA	TRBJ2-5	11	TGCGCCAGCAGGTACGGGAAGACCCAGTACTTC	CASRYGKTQYF
TRBV7-8	TRBD2	NA	TRBJ2-2	17	TGTGCCAGCAGCGGGGGGACTAGCGGGGGAAACACCGGGGAGCTGTTTTTT	CASSGGTSGGNTGELFF